This entry concerns a single TCR beta chain. Its target is not known. The record originates from a study of beta chain features in type 1 diabetes. Study conclusions and caveats: Sequencing used cDNA, and cells with high TCR expression could therefore be over-represented. Naive, central memory and regulatory TCRB repertoires appeared more similar among patients than healthy donors. Among type 1 diabetes patients, VDJ junctions had fewer insertions and more deletions. TCRB CDR3s were moderately but significantly shorter in Type 1 diabetes patients in all four CD4+ subsets.

Via the markers CD45RO/CCR7/CD25/CD127/CD95/CD27, stem cell-like memory, regulatory, central memory and naive CD4+ cells were sorted. The entirety of the isolated RNA underwent reverse transcription, so expressed TCRB transcripts were sequenced. Measured with immunoSEQ multiplex PCR; TCRdb has only the in-frame clones, and not every one. The sample records approximately 58,000 clones, 55% to 80% being singletons. The sequenced sample consisted of stem cell memory CD4+ T cells from blood. This clonotype was obtained from a woman aged 25 to 39 with type 1 diabetes.

The CDR3 sequence is CASSLGGRGYAPLYNEQFF. The CDR3 coding sequence is TGTGCCAGCAGTCTAGGGGGTAGGGGGTATGCCCCTCTCTACAATGAGCAGTTCTTC. The V and J genes are TRBV28 and TRBJ2-1, with D possibly TRBD1 on 6 matching bases. V was shortened by 5 bases and J by 3 bases, with 26 bases between the two germline ends. Germline-derived CDR1 and CDR2 are MDHEN and SYDVKM. The CDR3 runs 19 residues.